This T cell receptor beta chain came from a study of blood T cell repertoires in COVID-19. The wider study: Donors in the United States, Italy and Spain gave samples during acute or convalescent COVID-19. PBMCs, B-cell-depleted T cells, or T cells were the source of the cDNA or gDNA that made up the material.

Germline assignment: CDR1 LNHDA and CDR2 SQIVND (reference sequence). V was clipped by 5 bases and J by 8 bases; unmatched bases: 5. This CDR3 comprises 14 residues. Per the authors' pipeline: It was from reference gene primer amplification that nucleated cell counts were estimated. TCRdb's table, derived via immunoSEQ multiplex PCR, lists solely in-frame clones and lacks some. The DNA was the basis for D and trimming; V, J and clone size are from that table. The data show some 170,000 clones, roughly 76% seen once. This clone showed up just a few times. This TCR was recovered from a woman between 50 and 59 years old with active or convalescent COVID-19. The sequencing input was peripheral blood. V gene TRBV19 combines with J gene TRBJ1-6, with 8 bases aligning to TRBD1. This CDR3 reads CASSPGQGYSPLHF. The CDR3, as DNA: TGTGCCAGTAGTCCTGGACAGGGTTATTCACCCCTCCACTTT.